What follows are 27 T cell receptor beta chains derived from one specimen sequenced in a study of shared clonotypes between healthy human individuals. Method: immunoSEQ multiplex PCR; TCRdb's copy keeps in-frame clones and lacks some. The sample consists of roughly 570,000 clones, about 98% of them appearing once. Naive CD8 cells lacked CD45RO, underwent positive selection for CCR7 and left out terminally differentiated effector memory CD45RA+ cells. The sample was naive CD8+ T cells sorted from blood. These TCRs come from a man younger than 40 in good health.

DNA for the CDR3: TGTGCCAGCAGCCCAGGAGGTCCTGCAACTAATGAAAAACTGTTTTTT. It is translated as CASSPGGPATNEKLFF. The J gene is TRBJ1-4, the V gene TRBV9, with D unclear. The CDR3 contains 16 residues. Trimming cost V 4 bases and J 0 bases, with 13 bases left between them. CDR1 and CDR2 from the germline V gene are SGDLS and YYNGEE. Complete variable domain (other parts from reference TRBV9 and TRBJ1-4): DSGVTQTPKHLITATGQRVTLRCSPRSGDLSVYWYQQSLDQGLQFLIQYYNGEERAKGNILERFSAQQFPDLHSELNLSSLELGDSALYFCASSPGGPATNEKLFFGSGTQLSVL.

The chain has TRBV10-1 and TRBJ2-2; D is unclear. Between the trimmed V and J ends, which lost 0 bases and 0 bases, there was a span of 14 bases. Germline V gene sequence: CDR1 WNHNN, CDR2 SYGVQD (reference sequence). The CDR3 consists of 18 residues. The CDR3 DNA reads TGCGCCAGCAGTGAGTCGTGGTGGCAGACCACGAACACCGGGGAGCTGTTTTTT. Translating it yields CASSESWWQTTNTGELFF.

This chain joins TRBV4-1 and TRBJ2-7, with D perhaps matching TRBD2 (7 bases). CDR3 length equals 18 residues. Germline V gene sequence: CDR1 MGHRA, CDR2 YSYEKL. Trimming pared 1 base from V and 0 bases from J, leaving 19 bases between. The CDR3 DNA reads as TGCGCCAGCAGCCAAGTGGTGGGGGGAGGGGGATCCTCCTACGAGCAGTACTTC. It specifies CASSQVVGGGGSSYEQYF.

The chain uses TRBV7-8 and TRBJ2-5; possible D gene TRBD2, 6 bases. This CDR3 comprises 13 residues. V was trimmed by 3 bases and J by 4 bases, leaving 9 bases between them. Per the germline V gene, CDR1 is SGHVS and CDR2 is FQNEAQ. The CDR3 nucleotides read TGTGCCAGCAGCTTGACTAGTATAGAGACCCAGTACTTC. Protein: CASSLTSIETQYF. Combining the CDR3 with reference TRBV7-8 and TRBJ2-5 gives the whole variable domain GAGVSQSPRYKVAKRGQDVALRCDPISGHVSLFWYQQALGQGPEFLTYFQNEAQLDKSGLPSDRFFAERPEGSVSTLKIQRTQQEDSAVYLCASSLTSIETQYFGPGTRLLVL.

The chain joins TRBV10-3 to TRBJ1-5, with 8 bases matching TRBD1. The germline gives CDR1 ENHRY, CDR2 SYGVKD. This CDR3 has 19 amino acids. Germline trimming cut 0 bases from V and 4 bases from J; bases unmatched to any gene: 14. The chain's CDR3 is CAISESRMTGALRNQPQHF. The CDR3 coding sequence is TGTGCCATCAGTGAGTCTAGAATGACAGGGGCTTTGAGGAATCAGCCCCAGCATTTT.

This clone was recorded once. The chain links TRBV11-2 to TRBJ2-3; 11 bases agree with TRBD2. Germline CDR1 is SGHAT and CDR2 is FQNNGV. The length of the CDR3 is 18 residues. V trimming: 3 bases; J trimming: 4 bases; junction bases outside the gene matches: 12. The CDR3 DNA reads as TGTGCCAGCAGCTTCGAAGGCCTACTAGCGGGAGAACCAGATACGCAGTATTTT. It codes for CASSFEGLLAGEPDTQYF.

The rearrangement joins TRBV7-2 to TRBJ1-2; maybe TRBD1 (5 bases). Trimming removed 7 bases at V and 3 bases at J, with 18 bases between. This CDR3 spans 15 amino acids. Germline V lookup: CDR1 SGHTA, CDR2 FQGNSA. In DNA, the CDR3 is TGTGCCAGCACCGCAGGTGGGGGTAGTTACTATGGCTACACCTTC. This codes for CASTAGGGSYYGYTF.

CDR3 sequence reads: CAWTFGLGEQFF. CDR3 nucleotides: TGTGCCTGGACATTCGGCCTCGGTGAGCAGTTCTTC. This chain joins TRBV30 and TRBJ2-1; D not certain. The CDR3 is 12 residues long. The ends were cut back, 4 bases at V and 9 bases at J, with 13 bases in the middle. Per germline, CDR1 GTSNPN and CDR2 SVGIG (reference sequence).

The chain carries TRBV11-2 and TRBJ2-5; D may be TRBD1 or TRBD2 (5 bases each). V lost 3 bases and J 0 bases, leaving 8 bases between the germline ends. CDR3 length: 14 residues. Germline V lookup: CDR1 SGHAT, CDR2 FQNNGV. The CDR3 reads CASSFGAYQETQYF. CDR3 DNA sequence: TGTGCCAGCAGCTTCGGGGCGTACCAAGAGACCCAGTACTTC.

The rearrangement uses TRBV5-6 and TRBJ2-2, with unresolved D. This CDR3 comprises 13 residues. The germline V and J ends were trimmed by 0 bases and 7 bases, with 7 bases remaining between them. CDR1 SGHDT and CDR2 YYEEEE come from the germline V gene. The CDR3 bases are TGTGCCAGCAGCTTGGTAGGGTACGGGGAGCTGTTTTTT. Amino acid sequence: CASSLVGYGELFF.

The V call is TRBV9, the J call TRBJ2-3; no clear D gene. Germline V lookup: CDR1 SGDLS, CDR2 YYNGEE. The CDR3 has 14 residues. The V end lost 0 bases, the J end lost 2 bases, and 7 bases lay between the germline ends. This CDR3 reads CASSVVSVTDTQYF. The CDR3 region has the DNA TGTGCCAGCAGCGTAGTTTCTGTCACAGATACGCAGTATTTT.

This rearrangement joins TRBV27 to TRBJ2-3, with D unclear. CDR3 length: 14 residues. In germline, CDR1 is MNHEY, CDR2 SMNVEV (reference sequence). V lost 2 bases, J lost 0 bases, and 6 bases lay in between. The CDR3: CASSLTLSTDTQYF. For the CDR3, the DNA is TGTGCCAGCAGTTTAACGCTTAGCACAGATACGCAGTATTTT.

This clone was seen only once. The chain combines TRBV27 with TRBJ1-2; 9 bases are a match to TRBD1. J gave up 7 bases and V 2 bases, and 5 bases lay outside the gene matches. Germline CDR1 MNHEY, CDR2 SMNVEV (reference sequence). The CDR3 spans 14 residues. CDR3 nucleotide sequence: TGTGCCAGCAGTTTAACAGGGGGCGCGGTTGGCTACACCTTC. Its protein is CASSLTGGAVGYTF.

In this sample, this clone turned up once. The CDR3 here is CASSLKGPADEQYF. The CDR3 DNA follows: TGTGCCAGCAGCCTTAAGGGACCCGCCGACGAGCAGTACTTC. The chain couples TRBV7-6 to TRBJ2-7, with D perhaps assigned TRBD1 or TRBD2 (5 bases each). V dropped 5 bases and J dropped 5 bases, with 16 bases sitting between them. This CDR3 spans 14 amino acids. Germline V lookup: CDR1 SGHVS, CDR2 FNYEAQ.

The rearrangement uses TRBV5-4 and TRBJ1-2; 9 bases are shared with TRBD1. This CDR3 has 15 residues. After removal of 2 bases from V and 8 bases from J, the junction contained 10 bases not matched to a gene. Germline CDR1 and CDR2: SGHNT and YYREEE (reference sequence). The CDR3 is CASSLSTGGTLGYTF. DNA for the CDR3: TGTGCCAGCAGCTTATCTACAGGGGGCACTCTCGGCTACACCTTC.

This clone was found once. The chain has TRBV5-1 and TRBJ2-1; 8 positions agree with TRBD1. J gave up 6 bases and V 4 bases, and 12 bases lay outside the gene matches. The CDR3 spans 16 residues. In germline, CDR1 is SGHRS, CDR2 YFSETQ. The CDR3 protein is CASSPPRQGRRNEQFF. DNA for the CDR3: TGCGCCAGCAGCCCACCCCGACAGGGGAGGCGCAATGAGCAGTTCTTC. Drawing the rest from reference TRBV5-1 and TRBJ2-1, the complete variable domain is KAGVTQTPRYLIKTRGQQVTLSCSPISGHRSVSWYQQTPGQGLQFLFEYFSETQRNKGNFPGRFSGRQFSNSRSEMNVSTLELGDSALYLCASSPPRQGRRNEQFFGPGTRLTVL.

The chain uses TRBV28 and TRBJ2-7; D is ambiguous. V was pared by 6 bases and J by 2 bases, with 8 bases between. Germline loops: CDR1 MDHEN, CDR2 SYDVKM. CDR3 length equals 12 residues. The CDR3 reads CASRGNAYEQYF. CDR3 DNA sequence: TGTGCCAGCAGGGGGAACGCCTACGAGCAGTACTTC.

The chain links TRBV13 to TRBJ2-5; the D call may be TRBD1 or TRBD2 (6 bases each). The length of the CDR3 is 11 residues. The germline V gene has CDR1 PRHDT and CDR2 FYEKMQ (reference sequence). The germline V and J ends were trimmed by 7 bases and 7 bases, with 10 bases remaining between them. CDR3 nucleotides: TGTGCCAGCAAGGGGGGAGTGACCCAGTACTTC. Its translation: CASKGGVTQYF.

V is TRBV5-1 and J is TRBJ2-1, with a weak D call TRBD2 (6 bases). This CDR3 is built from 17 residues. Germline V gene lookup returns CDR1 SGHRS and CDR2 YFSETQ. The germline V and J ends were trimmed by 0 bases and 5 bases, with 18 bases remaining between them. Here the CDR3 reads CASSLEASREFNNEQFF. The CDR3 coding sequence is TGCGCCAGCAGCTTGGAGGCATCACGGGAGTTCAACAATGAGCAGTTCTTC.

The chain links TRBV28 to TRBJ2-5, with unresolved D. CDR1 is MDHEN and CDR2 is SYDVKM in the germline V gene. The V gene lost 3 bases and the J gene lost 5 bases, with 16 bases spanning the gap. This CDR3 is built from 15 residues. Here the CDR3 reads CASSFASTRRETQYF. The CDR3 region has the DNA TGTGCCAGCAGTTTTGCGTCGACCCGCCGGGAGACCCAGTACTTC.

The chain couples TRBV7-9 to TRBJ1-5, with D unclear. CDR1 is SEHNR and CDR2 is FQNEAQ in the germline V gene (reference sequence). This CDR3 is built from 12 residues. The V gene lost 0 bases and the J gene lost 7 bases, with 4 bases spanning the gap. The CDR3 DNA reads TGTGCCAGCAGCTTAGCTTTGCAGCCCCAGCATTTT. Amino acid sequence: CASSLALQPQHF.

V usage is TRBV18 and J usage is TRBJ2-1, with 10 nucleotides matching TRBD1. The CDR3 has 17 residues. Germline V lookup: CDR1 KGHSH, CDR2 LQKENI. Germline trimming cut 4 bases from V and 4 bases from J; bases unmatched to any gene: 10. The CDR3 protein is CASSRGVGQGIYNEQFF. The CDR3 coding sequence is TGTGCCAGCTCACGGGGTGTGGGACAGGGGATTTACAATGAGCAGTTCTTC. Based on the CDR3 plus reference TRBV18 and TRBJ2-1, the full variable domain is NAGVMQNPRHLVRRRGQEARLRCSPMKGHSHVYWYRQLPEEGLKFMVYLQKENIIDESGMPKERFSAEFPKEGPSILRIQQVVRGDSAAYFCASSRGVGQGIYNEQFFGPGTRLTVL.

In regard to this clone: The germline gene is not matched at one end of the junction; a read error may be the cause. The genes are TRBV7-9 and TRBJ2-3; D is unclear. CDR1 SEHNR and CDR2 FQNEAQ come from the germline V gene (reference sequence). This CDR3 has 11 amino acids. The CDR3 here is CASSLALYPFF. The CDR3 DNA reads as TGTGCCAGCAGCTTAGCGCTATACCCGTTTTTT.

The chain has TRBV18 and TRBJ2-1; weak D call: TRBD1 (6 bases). CDR1 and CDR2 from the germline V gene are KGHSH and LQKENI. V lost 4 bases and J lost 15, with 16 bases in between. The CDR3 is 12 residues long. For the CDR3, the DNA is TGTGCCAGCTCACGGTTCCGGGACAACCGGTTCTTC. Encoded protein: CASSRFRDNRFF.

Here the CDR3 reads CSVEVDRRSGNTIYF. DNA for the CDR3: TGCAGCGTTGAAGTGGACCGACGCTCTGGAAACACCATATATTTT. The gene calls are TRBV29-1 and TRBJ1-3; no definite D call. The germline V gene has CDR1 SQVTM and CDR2 ANQGSEA. This CDR3 contains 15 residues. With 1 base removed from V and 0 bases from J, the gap between germline ends came to 10 bases.

Comment on this clone: Other DNA sequences in this sample translate to the same CDR3. The rearrangement uses TRBV5-5 and TRBJ2-5, with D hard to call. CDR1 is SGHKS and CDR2 is YYEKEE in the germline V gene (reference sequence). This CDR3 is built from 11 residues. The germline V and J ends were trimmed by 4 bases and 1 base, with 2 bases remaining between them. CDR3 coding DNA: TGTGCCAGCAGCGTCCAAGAGACCCAGTACTTC. As protein: CASSVQETQYF.

This CDR3 is CASSERAGNEKLFF. The CDR3 region has the DNA TGCGCCAGCAGTGAGAGGGCGGGTAATGAAAAACTGTTTTTT. V usage is TRBV10-2 and J usage is TRBJ1-4; D not certain. V dropped 2 bases and J dropped 4 bases, with 8 bases sitting between them. Germline V gives CDR1 WSHSY, CDR2 SAAADI. This CDR3 spans 14 amino acids.